This T cell receptor beta chain was sequenced for a study of PD-L1 blockade in urothelial cancer. Measured with immunoSEQ multiplex PCR; TCRdb has only the in-frame clones, and not every one. The sample has roughly 36,000 clones; about 89% are singletons. All patients handed over anywhere from 1 to 8 samples, pretreatment and on-treatment. Germline values: CDR1 MDHEN, CDR2 SYDVKM. V shed 2 bases, J shed 6 bases, and the junction held 9 bases outside the gene matches. The CDR3 totals 16 residues. This clone has just a few counts. Source: PBMCs, taken around atezolizumab (anti-PD-L1) treatment. This sequence originates from a man aged 55 to 70 with urothelial cancer. The genes are TRBV28 and TRBJ1-5; 8 positions agree with TRBD1. The CDR3 DNA reads as TGTGCCAGCAGTTTAAGGGCAGGACAGGGTACTCAGCCCCAGCATTTT. Translation gives CASSLRAGQGTQPQHF.